Listed below are T cell receptor beta chains from one sample, sequenced in a study of blood T cell repertoires in COVID-19. Repertoires were generated with immunoSEQ multiplex PCR, while TCRdb's copy carries only in-frame clones and drops some. Found here are around 400,000 clones, around nine tenths of them singletons; the top ten hold 1.7%. The sample comprised PBMCs or T cells enriched from blood (not recorded which). Every receptor here comes from a woman in her 30s who had recovered from COVID-19. The CDR3 runs from the conserved cysteine through the conserved F or W. The order of the fields is CDR3 protein, CDR3 DNA, clone size, V gene, J gene, D gene. The D gene is left open where the match is weak. Rows may omit the clone size; those that give it use once, few, many or a size class.

CDR3 protein: CAAHGTPGTDTQYF
CDR3 DNA: TGTGCCGCCCACGGGACTCCAGGGACAGATACGCAGTATTTT
clone size: -
V gene: TRBV10-3
J gene: TRBJ2-3
D gene: -

CDR3 protein: CASSFLDSGNIQYF
CDR3 DNA: TGTGCCAGTAGTTTTTTGGACAGTGGGAACATTCAGTACTTC
clone size: -
V gene: TRBV19
J gene: TRBJ2-4
D gene: -

CDR3 protein: CASSFGGSLIEQYF
CDR3 DNA: TGCGCCAGCAGCTTCGGCGGGAGTCTCATCGAGCAGTACTTC
clone size: -
V gene: TRBV5-1
J gene: TRBJ2-7
D gene: TRBD2

CDR3 protein: CATARQANTEAFF
CDR3 DNA: TGTGCCACCGCAAGACAGGCGAACACTGAAGCTTTCTTT
clone size: -
V gene: TRBV18
J gene: TRBJ1-1
D gene: -

CDR3 protein: CASKAGPGGYTF
CDR3 DNA: TGCGCCAGCAAGGCAGGCCCGGGGGGCTACACCTTC
clone size: once
V gene: TRBV5-1
J gene: TRBJ1-2
D gene: -

CDR3 protein: CASSLAVLAGHEQYF
CDR3 DNA: TGTGCCAGCAGCTTGGCCGTTTTAGCGGGCCACGAGCAGTACTTC
clone size: -
V gene: TRBV5-8
J gene: TRBJ2-7
D gene: TRBD2

CDR3 protein: CASSKGKPGTDPYEQYF
CDR3 DNA: TGTGCCAGCAGCAAGGGTAAACCCGGGACAGACCCCTACGAGCAGTACTTC
clone size: -
V gene: TRBV21-1
J gene: TRBJ2-7
D gene: -

CDR3 protein: CAWSVRVNEKLFF
CDR3 DNA: TGTGCCTGGAGTGTACGGGTGAACGAAAAACTGTTTTTT
clone size: -
V gene: TRBV30
J gene: TRBJ1-4
D gene: -

CDR3 protein: CASSPRTGTGYGYTF
CDR3 DNA: TGTGCCAGCAGCCCGCGGACAGGGACCGGGTATGGCTACACCTTC
clone size: -
V gene: TRBV7-6
J gene: TRBJ1-2
D gene: TRBD1

CDR3 protein: CASSIRQTSGNTIYF
CDR3 DNA: TGTGCCAGTAGTATCCGACAAACTTCTGGAAACACCATATATTTT
clone size: few
V gene: TRBV19
J gene: TRBJ1-3
D gene: -

CDR3 protein: CASSALAGPYNEQFF
CDR3 DNA: TGTGCCAGTAGTGCTTTAGCGGGGCCTTACAATGAGCAGTTCTTC
clone size: -
V gene: TRBV19
J gene: TRBJ2-1
D gene: TRBD2

CDR3 protein: CAWSAFSGVYEQYF
CDR3 DNA: TGTGCCTGGAGTGCGTTTAGCGGAGTCTACGAGCAGTACTTC
clone size: few
V gene: TRBV30
J gene: TRBJ2-7
D gene: -

CDR3 protein: CASSVQGSNEKLFF
CDR3 DNA: TGTGCCAGCAGCGTTCAGGGCTCTAATGAAAAACTGTTTTTT
clone size: -
V gene: TRBV5-4
J gene: TRBJ1-4
D gene: -

CDR3 protein: CASSPEEWRPQHF
CDR3 DNA: TGTGCCAGCAGTCCGGAGGAGTGGAGGCCCCAGCATTTT
clone size: -
V gene: TRBV6-6
J gene: TRBJ1-5
D gene: -

CDR3 protein: CASRPVLNTEAFF
CDR3 DNA: TGTGCCAGCAGACCGGTTCTGAACACTGAAGCTTTCTTT
clone size: -
V gene: TRBV2
J gene: TRBJ1-1
D gene: -

CDR3 protein: CASSTNGGNDEKLFF
CDR3 DNA: TGTGCCAGCAGTACAAACGGGGGTAACGATGAAAAACTGTTTTTT
clone size: -
V gene: TRBV27
J gene: TRBJ1-4
D gene: -

CDR3 protein: CASSFNSSGVVPYYNEQFF
CDR3 DNA: TGTGCCAGCAGCTTCAACAGTTCGGGAGTGGTACCGTACTATAATGAGCAGTTCTTC
clone size: -
V gene: TRBV5-5
J gene: TRBJ2-1
D gene: -

CDR3 protein: CAWRPRGGRDTIYF
CDR3 DNA: TGTGCCTGGAGGCCACGCGGTGGGAGAGACACCATATATTTT
clone size: -
V gene: TRBV30
J gene: TRBJ1-3
D gene: -

CDR3 protein: CASSLRGWDTQYF
CDR3 DNA: TGTGCCAGCAGTTTAAGGGGCTGGGATACGCAGTATTTT
clone size: few
V gene: TRBV12-3/TRBV12-4
J gene: TRBJ2-3
D gene: -

CDR3 protein: CASSFPTRLAGNTGELFF
CDR3 DNA: TGTGCCAGCAGCTTTCCCACTCGACTAGCGGGGAACACCGGGGAGCTGTTTTTT
clone size: -
V gene: TRBV11-2
J gene: TRBJ2-2
D gene: TRBD2

CDR3 protein: CASSALAGRNTDTQYF
CDR3 DNA: TGTGCCAGCAGTGCTCTAGCGGGGCGAAACACAGATACGCAGTATTTT
clone size: once
V gene: TRBV2
J gene: TRBJ2-3
D gene: TRBD2

CDR3 protein: CASSSSTGYHEQYF
CDR3 DNA: TGTGCCAGCAGCTCCTCGACAGGATACCACGAGCAGTACTTC
clone size: -
V gene: TRBV7-9
J gene: TRBJ2-7
D gene: -

CDR3 protein: CASSPPGGSYEQYF
CDR3 DNA: TGCGCCAGCAGCCCTCCAGGGGGCTCCTACGAGCAGTACTTC
clone size: once
V gene: TRBV5-1
J gene: TRBJ2-7
D gene: TRBD1

CDR3 protein: CASSREKLFF
CDR3 DNA: TGTGCCAGCAGTCGGGAAAAACTGTTTTTT
clone size: -
V gene: TRBV28
J gene: TRBJ1-4
D gene: -

CDR3 protein: CASELRRGRGPQHF
CDR3 DNA: TGTGCCAGCGAACTTAGACGCGGCCGAGGGCCCCAGCATTTT
clone size: -
V gene: TRBV3-1/TRBV3-2
J gene: TRBJ1-5
D gene: -

CDR3 protein: CASSQWTGGVNTDTQYF
CDR3 DNA: TGTGCCAGCAGCCAATGGACAGGGGGCGTGAACACAGATACGCAGTATTTT
clone size: -
V gene: TRBV3-1/TRBV3-2
J gene: TRBJ2-3
D gene: TRBD1

CDR3 protein: CASSVETGVEKLFF
CDR3 DNA: TGTGCCAGCAGTGTGGAGACAGGGGTCGAAAAACTGTTTTTT
clone size: once
V gene: TRBV2
J gene: TRBJ1-4
D gene: TRBD1

CDR3 protein: CASSLEGQGTSPLHF
CDR3 DNA: TGTGCCAGCAGCTTAGAGGGACAGGGCACTTCACCCCTCCACTTT
clone size: -
V gene: TRBV7-2
J gene: TRBJ1-6
D gene: TRBD1

CDR3 protein: CASSDLLRGKAFF
CDR3 DNA: TGTGCCAGCAGTGACCTCCTGCGAGGGAAAGCTTTCTTT
clone size: -
V gene: TRBV6-1
J gene: TRBJ1-1
D gene: -

CDR3 protein: CASSGSGGRFIYEQYF
CDR3 DNA: TGTGCCAGCAGTGGGTCTGGCGGGAGGTTTATCTACGAGCAGTACTTC
clone size: -
V gene: TRBV6-1
J gene: TRBJ2-7
D gene: TRBD2

CDR3 protein: CASSPVEQGNEQYF
CDR3 DNA: TGTGCCAGCTCACCAGTAGAACAGGGAAACGAGCAGTACTTC
clone size: -
V gene: TRBV18
J gene: TRBJ2-7
D gene: -

CDR3 protein: CASSFGAGVAGELFF
CDR3 DNA: TGTGCCAGCAGCTTCGGAGCGGGAGTCGCCGGGGAGCTGTTTTTT
clone size: -
V gene: TRBV5-4
J gene: TRBJ2-2
D gene: TRBD2

CDR3 protein: CASSENSGSVGGELFF
CDR3 DNA: TGTGCCAGCAGTGAAAACAGCGGGAGCGTCGGCGGGGAGCTGTTTTTT
clone size: -
V gene: TRBV2
J gene: TRBJ2-2
D gene: TRBD2

CDR3 protein: CASSESRQGYGYTF
CDR3 DNA: TGTGCCAGCAGTGAATCCCGACAGGGGTATGGCTACACCTTC
clone size: -
V gene: TRBV2
J gene: TRBJ1-2
D gene: TRBD1

CDR3 protein: CAWSVHAGGETQYF
CDR3 DNA: TGTGCCTGGAGTGTACATGCGGGAGGGGAGACCCAGTACTTC
clone size: -
V gene: TRBV30
J gene: TRBJ2-5
D gene: TRBD2

CDR3 protein: CASSPPAGQGTEAFF
CDR3 DNA: TGTGCCAGCTCACCACCCGCGGGACAGGGCACTGAAGCTTTCTTT
clone size: -
V gene: TRBV18
J gene: TRBJ1-1
D gene: TRBD1

CDR3 protein: CASSKGTGGRSTEAFF
CDR3 DNA: TGTGCCAGCAGCAAAGGGACAGGGGGTAGGAGTACTGAAGCTTTCTTT
clone size: -
V gene: TRBV21-1
J gene: TRBJ1-1
D gene: -

CDR3 protein: CASSLGSANEKLFF
CDR3 DNA: TGCGCCAGCAGCTTGGGCTCAGCTAATGAAAAACTGTTTTTT
clone size: -
V gene: TRBV5-1
J gene: TRBJ1-4
D gene: -

CDR3 protein: CAWNPEGAAYGYTF
CDR3 DNA: TGTGCCTGGAATCCCGAGGGGGCAGCCTATGGCTACACCTTC
clone size: once
V gene: TRBV30
J gene: TRBJ1-2
D gene: TRBD1

CDR3 protein: CASSPQGAIGQYF
CDR3 DNA: TGTGCCAGTAGTCCCCAGGGGGCTATCGGGCAGTACTTC
clone size: -
V gene: TRBV19
J gene: TRBJ2-7
D gene: TRBD1

CDR3 protein: CASSLFWCTRNYGYTF
CDR3 DNA: TGTGCCAGCAGTTTATTCTGGTGCACACGAAACTATGGCTACACCTTC
clone size: -
V gene: TRBV27
J gene: TRBJ1-2
D gene: -

CDR3 protein: CASSLAGQGWAEAFF
CDR3 DNA: TGTGCCAGCAGCTTGGCGGGACAGGGGTGGGCTGAAGCTTTCTTT
clone size: -
V gene: TRBV5-5
J gene: TRBJ1-1
D gene: TRBD1

CDR3 protein: CASSPTRTGELFF
CDR3 DNA: TGTGCCAGCAGTCCTACGCGTACCGGGGAGCTGTTTTTT
clone size: -
V gene: TRBV28
J gene: TRBJ2-2
D gene: -

CDR3 protein: CASSPGLAGTYSSYNEQFF
CDR3 DNA: TGCGCCAGCAGCCCCGGACTAGCGGGGACGTATAGCTCCTACAATGAGCAGTTCTTC
clone size: -
V gene: TRBV5-1
J gene: TRBJ2-1
D gene: TRBD2

CDR3 protein: CASSQDRATEAFF
CDR3 DNA: TGTGCCAGCAGTCAAGACAGGGCCACTGAAGCTTTCTTT
clone size: -
V gene: TRBV27
J gene: TRBJ1-1
D gene: TRBD1

CDR3 protein: CASSEHLSSYEQYF
CDR3 DNA: TGTGCCAGCAGTGAGCACCTATCGAGTTACGAGCAGTACTTC
clone size: -
V gene: TRBV6-1
J gene: TRBJ2-7
D gene: -

CDR3 protein: CATSEGSLGDTEAFF
CDR3 DNA: TGTGCCACCAGTGAGGGCAGCCTCGGGGACACTGAAGCTTTCTTT
clone size: -
V gene: TRBV24-1
J gene: TRBJ1-1
D gene: -

CDR3 protein: CASSPNRGVNYGYTF
CDR3 DNA: TGTGCCAGCAGTCCCAACAGGGGCGTCAACTATGGCTACACCTTC
clone size: -
V gene: TRBV6-4
J gene: TRBJ1-2
D gene: TRBD1